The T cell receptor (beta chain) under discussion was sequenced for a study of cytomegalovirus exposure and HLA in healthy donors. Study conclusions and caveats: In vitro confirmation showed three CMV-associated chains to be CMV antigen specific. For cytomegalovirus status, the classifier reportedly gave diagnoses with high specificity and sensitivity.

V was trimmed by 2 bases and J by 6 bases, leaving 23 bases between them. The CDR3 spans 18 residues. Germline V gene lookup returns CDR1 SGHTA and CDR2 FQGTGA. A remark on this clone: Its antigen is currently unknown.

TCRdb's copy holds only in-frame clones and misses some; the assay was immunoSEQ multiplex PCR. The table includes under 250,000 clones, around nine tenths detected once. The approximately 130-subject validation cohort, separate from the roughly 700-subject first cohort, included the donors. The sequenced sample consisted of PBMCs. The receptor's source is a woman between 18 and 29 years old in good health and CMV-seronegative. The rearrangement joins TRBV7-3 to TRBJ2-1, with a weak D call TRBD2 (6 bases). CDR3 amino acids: CASSLSPVGTPTSNEQFF. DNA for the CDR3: TGTGCCAGCAGCTTATCGCCGGTCGGGACTCCCACCTCCAATGAGCAGTTCTTC.